The T cell receptor (beta chain) described here comes from a study of blood T cells in healthy people across ages. The overall study: With template switching, about one barcoded beta molecule was captured per two T cells.

Study-level results: Long-lived donors had more naive CD4+ cells and higher diversity than aged donors.

Germline V CDR1 and CDR2: MNHEY, SVGEGT. Trimming shortened V by 8 bases and J by 6 bases, and 15 bases separated the two germline ends. The length of the CDR3 is 13 residues. The authors ran a second PCR of about 7 to 11 cycles using a sample-barcoded 5' primer and a J-beta primer mix. The study obtained at least 3 million CDR3-containing paired-end reads from every sample. TCRdb re-derived calls from the 5' RACE reads in MiXCR, one entry per CDR3 protein. The data contain some 1.5 million distinct CDR3 sequences, 28% of them singletons. A note on this clonotype: Its antigen is not known.

This chain uses TRBV6-2 or TRBV6-3 with TRBJ2-3, with D unclear. This TCR derives from a woman younger than 45 in good health. The sample consisted of blood. CDR3 sequence: CASGYQGRDTQYF. CDR3 bases: TGTGCCAGCGGATACCAAGGGCGGGATACGCAGTATTTT.